Many counts were recorded for the clone carrying this T cell receptor beta chain. The antigen is not known. Before ophthalmopathy appeared, progressors gave blood at initial hyperthyroidism diagnosis. Germline V lookup: CDR1 KGHSH, CDR2 LQKENI. This CDR3 contains 17 residues. With 0 bases removed from V and 4 bases from J, the gap between germline ends came to 16 bases. This specimen comes from a study of T cells in Graves' hyperthyroidism and ophthalmopathy. General study points: Blood also contained most expanded thyroid clonotypes above 0.001. From stable hyperthyroidism, ophthalmopathy was set apart by a 13 V-J model.

It was RNA transcripts that yielded the amplified TCR beta CDR3 regions. HTBI primers were the set used in a first-round RT-PCR of the TCR CDR3. TCRdb used MiXCR to reprocess the multiplex PCR reads, holding one entry per CDR3 protein. The table lists about 250,000 distinct CDR3 sequences, 13% to 15% of them singletons. The chain uses TRBV18 and TRBJ1-5; D is unresolved. This receptor was taken from a woman between 50 and 59 years old with Graves' hyperthyroidism that later progressed to Graves' ophthalmopathy. The sample was blood. CDR3 DNA sequence: TGTGCCAGCTCACCACCCATTAAGGCATTAGAGAATCAGCCCCAGCATTTT. Encoded protein: CASSPPIKALENQPQHF.